This entry describes one TCR beta chain. Its antigen specificity is not known. Per-nucleotide qualities are absent, and no much larger clonotype sits a single base away. The library was generated by the immunoSEQ multiplex PCR assay. TCRdb stores this immuneACCESS table with in-frame sequences only. Part of the clones is absent; in the studies checked, under half of the shortfall reflects unresolved V genes, and no reason is known for the rest. Here the sample has some 60,000 clones; just over 90% occur a single time. Of the sample, approximately 1.8% falls within the top ten clones. The data originate from a study of T cell changes during pregnancy in multiple sclerosis (dated by TCRdb to 2018 to 2020). Some background on the complete study: The study looked at changes in the T cell repertoire across pregnancy in women with multiple sclerosis.

The CDR3 has 12 amino acids, counting the end cysteine and phenylalanine. This entry keeps only the CDR3 DNA: 36 bases, framed from base 1. V lost 5 bases and J lost 3 bases; the stretch between them is 6 bases long. The germline V gene (reference sequence) yields SGHKS for CDR1 and YYEKEE for CDR2. Sequencing used peripheral blood, obtained after pregnancy. This clonotype originated in a female donor with multiple sclerosis, enrolled in a pregnancy study. Rearrangement joined TRBV5-5 to TRBJ2-1; the D segment could be TRBD1, given 5 matching bases. In nucleotides, the sequence is TGTGCCAGCAGGGACATCTACAATGAGCAGTTCTTC. Protein translation: CASRDIYNEQFF.